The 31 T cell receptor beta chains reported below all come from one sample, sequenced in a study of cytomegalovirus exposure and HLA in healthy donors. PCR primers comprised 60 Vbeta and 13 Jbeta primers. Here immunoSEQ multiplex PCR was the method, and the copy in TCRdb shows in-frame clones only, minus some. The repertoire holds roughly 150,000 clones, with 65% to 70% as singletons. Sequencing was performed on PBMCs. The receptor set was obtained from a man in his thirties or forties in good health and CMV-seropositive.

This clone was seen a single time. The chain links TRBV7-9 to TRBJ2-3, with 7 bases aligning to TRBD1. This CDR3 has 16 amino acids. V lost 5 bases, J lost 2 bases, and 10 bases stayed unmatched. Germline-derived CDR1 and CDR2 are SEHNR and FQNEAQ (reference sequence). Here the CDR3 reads CASSRPGTDFTDTQYF. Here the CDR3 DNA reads TGTGCCAGCAGCCGGCCCGGGACAGACTTCACAGATACGCAGTATTTT.

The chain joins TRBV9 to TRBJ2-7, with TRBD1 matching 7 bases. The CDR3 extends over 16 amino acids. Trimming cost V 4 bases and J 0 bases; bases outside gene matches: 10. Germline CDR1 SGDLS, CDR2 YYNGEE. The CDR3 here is CASSPGTVWDSYEQYF. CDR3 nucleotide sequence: TGTGCCAGCAGCCCCGGGACAGTTTGGGACTCCTACGAGCAGTACTTC.

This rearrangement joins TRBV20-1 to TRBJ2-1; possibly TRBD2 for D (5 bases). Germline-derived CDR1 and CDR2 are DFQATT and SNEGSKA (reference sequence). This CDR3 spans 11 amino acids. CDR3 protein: CSVRGYNEQFF. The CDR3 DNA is TGCAGCGTCCGGGGTTACAATGAGCAGTTCTTC.

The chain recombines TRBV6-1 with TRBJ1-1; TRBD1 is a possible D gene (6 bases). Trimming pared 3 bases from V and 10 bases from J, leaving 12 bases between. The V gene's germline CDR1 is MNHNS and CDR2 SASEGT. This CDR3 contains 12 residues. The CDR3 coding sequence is TGTGCCAGCAGTGAGGTCACAGGGCTAGCTTTCTTT. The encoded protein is CASSEVTGLAFF.

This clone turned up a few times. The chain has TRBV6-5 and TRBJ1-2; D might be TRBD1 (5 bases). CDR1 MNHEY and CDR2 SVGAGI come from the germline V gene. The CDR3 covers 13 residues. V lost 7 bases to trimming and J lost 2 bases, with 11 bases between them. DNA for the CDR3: TGTGCCAGCACCGACGACAGAAACTATGGCTACACCTTC. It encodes CASTDDRNYGYTF.

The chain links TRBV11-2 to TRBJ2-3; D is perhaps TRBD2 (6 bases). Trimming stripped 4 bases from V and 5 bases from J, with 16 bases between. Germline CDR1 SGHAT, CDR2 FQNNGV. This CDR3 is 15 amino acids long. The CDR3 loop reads CASSWGLLTGDTQYF. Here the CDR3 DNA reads TGTGCCAGCAGCTGGGGACTTTTGACGGGAGATACGCAGTATTTT.

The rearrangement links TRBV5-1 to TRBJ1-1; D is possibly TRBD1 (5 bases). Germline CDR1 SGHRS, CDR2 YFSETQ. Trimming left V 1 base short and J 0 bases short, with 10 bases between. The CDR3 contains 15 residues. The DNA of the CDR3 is TGCGCCAGCAGCTTGTCGGCAGGGATGAACACTGAAGCTTTCTTT. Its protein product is CASSLSAGMNTEAFF.

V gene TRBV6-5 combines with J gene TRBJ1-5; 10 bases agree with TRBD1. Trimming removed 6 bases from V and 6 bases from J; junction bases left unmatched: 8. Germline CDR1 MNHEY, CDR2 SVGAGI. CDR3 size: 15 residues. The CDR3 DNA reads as TGTGCCAGCAGCTGGAGACAGGGGGCTGGTCAGCCCCAGCATTTT. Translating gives CASSWRQGAGQPQHF.

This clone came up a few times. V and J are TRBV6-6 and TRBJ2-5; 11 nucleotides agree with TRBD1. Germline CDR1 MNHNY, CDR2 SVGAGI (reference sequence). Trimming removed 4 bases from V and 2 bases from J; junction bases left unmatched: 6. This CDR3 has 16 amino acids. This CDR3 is CASSSLDRGQQETQYF. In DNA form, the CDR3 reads TGTGCCAGCAGTTCCTTGGACAGGGGGCAGCAAGAGACCCAGTACTTC.

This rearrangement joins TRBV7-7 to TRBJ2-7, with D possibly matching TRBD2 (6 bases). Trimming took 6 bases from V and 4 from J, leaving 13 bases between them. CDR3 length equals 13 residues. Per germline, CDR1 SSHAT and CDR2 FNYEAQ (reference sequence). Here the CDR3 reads CASSRGTAYEQYF. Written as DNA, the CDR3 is TGTGCCAGCAGTCGCGGGACGGCTTACGAGCAGTACTTC.

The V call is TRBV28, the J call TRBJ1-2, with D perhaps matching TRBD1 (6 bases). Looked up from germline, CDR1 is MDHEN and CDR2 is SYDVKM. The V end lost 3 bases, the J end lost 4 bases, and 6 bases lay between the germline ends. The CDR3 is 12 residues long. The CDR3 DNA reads TGTGCCAGCAGTTTGGACAGCTATGGCTACACCTTC. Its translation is CASSLDSYGYTF.

CDR3 sequence: CASGLGQGAQYEQYF. The DNA for the CDR3 is TGTGCTAGTGGTTTAGGACAGGGGGCCCAATACGAGCAGTACTTC. J is TRBJ2-7 and V is TRBV12-5, with 11 positions matching TRBD1. CDR1 LGHNT and CDR2 FRNRAP come from the germline V gene. Unmatched junction bases numbered 5, after V lost 3 bases and J lost 4 bases. This CDR3 is 15 amino acids long.

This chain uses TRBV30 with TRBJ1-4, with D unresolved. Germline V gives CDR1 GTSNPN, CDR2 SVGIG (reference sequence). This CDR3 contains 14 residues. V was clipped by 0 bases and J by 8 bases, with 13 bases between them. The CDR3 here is CAWSVRALREKLFF. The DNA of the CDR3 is TGTGCCTGGAGTGTTCGCGCCTTACGGGAAAAACTGTTTTTT.

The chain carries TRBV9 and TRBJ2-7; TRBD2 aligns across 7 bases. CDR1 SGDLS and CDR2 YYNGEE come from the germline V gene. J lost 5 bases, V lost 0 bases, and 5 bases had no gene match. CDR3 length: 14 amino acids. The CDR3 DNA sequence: TGTGCCAGCAGCGTAGAGGGACTAATCGACGAGCAGTACTTC. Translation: CASSVEGLIDEQYF.

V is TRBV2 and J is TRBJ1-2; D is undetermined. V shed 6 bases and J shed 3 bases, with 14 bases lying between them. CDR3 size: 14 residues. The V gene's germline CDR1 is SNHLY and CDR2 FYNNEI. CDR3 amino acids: CASRRQSSDYGYTF. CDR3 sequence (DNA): TGTGCCAGCAGGAGACAATCCTCCGACTATGGCTACACCTTC. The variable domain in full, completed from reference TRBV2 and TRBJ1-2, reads EPEVTQTPSHQVTQMGQEVILRCVPISNHLYFYWYRQILGQKVEFLVSFYNNEISEKSEIFDDQFSVERPDGSNFTLKIRSTKLEDSAMYFCASRRQSSDYGYTFGSGTRLTVV.

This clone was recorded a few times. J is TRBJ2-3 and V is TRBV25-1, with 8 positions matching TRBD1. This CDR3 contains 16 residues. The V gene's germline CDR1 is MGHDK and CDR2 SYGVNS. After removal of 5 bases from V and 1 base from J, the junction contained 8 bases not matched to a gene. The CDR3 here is CASSTPGTGGTDTQYF. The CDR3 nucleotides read TGTGCCAGCAGTACCCCCGGGACAGGAGGCACAGATACGCAGTATTTT.

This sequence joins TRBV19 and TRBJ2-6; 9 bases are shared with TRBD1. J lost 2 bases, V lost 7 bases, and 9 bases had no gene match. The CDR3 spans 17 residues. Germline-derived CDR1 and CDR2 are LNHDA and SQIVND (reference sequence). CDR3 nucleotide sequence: TGTGCCAGTAATCCCGGGACAGGGTTTGCTGGGGCCAACGTCCTGACTTTC. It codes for CASNPGTGFAGANVLTF. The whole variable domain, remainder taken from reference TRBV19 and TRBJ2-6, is DGGITQSPKYLFRKEGQNVTLSCEQNLNHDAMYWYRQDPGQGLRLIYYSQIVNDFQKGDIAEGYSVSREKKESFPLTVTSAQKNPTAFYLCASNPGTGFAGANVLTFGAGSRLTVL.

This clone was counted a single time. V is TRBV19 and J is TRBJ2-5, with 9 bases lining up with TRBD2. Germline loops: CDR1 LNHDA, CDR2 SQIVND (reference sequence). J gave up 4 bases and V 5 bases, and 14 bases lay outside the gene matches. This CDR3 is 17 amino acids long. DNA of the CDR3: TGTGCCAGTAGTCGGGTTTCGGGAGCGGGGGGAAGAGAGACCCAGTACTTC. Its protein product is CASSRVSGAGGRETQYF.

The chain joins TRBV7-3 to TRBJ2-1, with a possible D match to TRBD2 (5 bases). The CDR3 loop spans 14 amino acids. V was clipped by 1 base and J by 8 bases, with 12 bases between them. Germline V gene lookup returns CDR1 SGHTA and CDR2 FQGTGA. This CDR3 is CASSLNVGSDEQFF. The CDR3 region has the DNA TGTGCCAGCAGCTTAAATGTAGGGAGTGATGAGCAGTTCTTC.

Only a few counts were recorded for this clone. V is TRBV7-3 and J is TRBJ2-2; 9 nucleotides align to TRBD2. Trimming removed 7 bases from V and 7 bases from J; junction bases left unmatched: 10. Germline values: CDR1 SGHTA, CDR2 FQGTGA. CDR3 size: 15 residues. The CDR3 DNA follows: TGTGCCAGCACCATCTTAGCGGGAGCGGGCGGGGAGCTGTTTTTT. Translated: CASTILAGAGGELFF.

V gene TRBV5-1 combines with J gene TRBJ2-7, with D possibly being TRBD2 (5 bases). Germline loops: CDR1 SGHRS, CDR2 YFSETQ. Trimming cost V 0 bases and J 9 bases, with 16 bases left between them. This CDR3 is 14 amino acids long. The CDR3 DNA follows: TGCGCCAGCAGCTTGGGAAGGCAACTCAGCGGGCAGTACTTC. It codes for CASSLGRQLSGQYF.

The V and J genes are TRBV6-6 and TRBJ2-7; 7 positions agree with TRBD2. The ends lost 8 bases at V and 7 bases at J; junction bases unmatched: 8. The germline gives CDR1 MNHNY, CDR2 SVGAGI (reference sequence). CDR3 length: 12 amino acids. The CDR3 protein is CASGRAAGEQYF. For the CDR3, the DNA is TGTGCCAGCGGGAGGGCCGCTGGAGAGCAGTACTTC.

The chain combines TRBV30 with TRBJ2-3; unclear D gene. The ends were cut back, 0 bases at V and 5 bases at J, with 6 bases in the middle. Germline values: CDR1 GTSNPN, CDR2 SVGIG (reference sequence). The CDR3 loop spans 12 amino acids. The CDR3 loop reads CAWSVVVDTQYF. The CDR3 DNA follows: TGTGCCTGGAGTGTAGTAGTAGATACGCAGTATTTT.

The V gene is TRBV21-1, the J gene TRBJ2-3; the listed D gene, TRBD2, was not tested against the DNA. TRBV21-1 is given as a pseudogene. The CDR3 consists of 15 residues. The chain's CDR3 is CASRTTSGARDTQYF. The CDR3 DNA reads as TGTGCCAGCCGCACGACTAGCGGAGCAAGAGATACGCAGTATTTT.

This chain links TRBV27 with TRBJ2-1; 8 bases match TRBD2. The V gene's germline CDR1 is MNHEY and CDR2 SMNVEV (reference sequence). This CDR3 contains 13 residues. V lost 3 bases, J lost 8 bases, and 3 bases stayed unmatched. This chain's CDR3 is CASSLGTRDEQFF. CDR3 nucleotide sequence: TGTGCCAGCAGTTTGGGGACTAGAGATGAGCAGTTCTTC.

The CDR3 protein is CASSLASGGPTDTQYF. The CDR3 DNA follows: TGTGCCAGCAGTTTGGCTAGCGGGGGCCCCACAGATACGCAGTATTTT. J is TRBJ2-3 and V is TRBV27, with 10 bases matching TRBD2. The germline V gene has CDR1 MNHEY and CDR2 SMNVEV (reference sequence). The CDR3 is 16 amino acids. V gave up 3 bases and J gave up 2 bases; unmatched junction bases: 5.

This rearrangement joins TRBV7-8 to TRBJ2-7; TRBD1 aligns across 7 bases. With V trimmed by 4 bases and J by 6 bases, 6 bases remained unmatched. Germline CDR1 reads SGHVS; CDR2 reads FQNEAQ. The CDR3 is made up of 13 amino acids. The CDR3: CASSSDRVGEQYF. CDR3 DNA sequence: TGTGCCAGCAGCTCCGACAGGGTTGGCGAGCAGTACTTC.

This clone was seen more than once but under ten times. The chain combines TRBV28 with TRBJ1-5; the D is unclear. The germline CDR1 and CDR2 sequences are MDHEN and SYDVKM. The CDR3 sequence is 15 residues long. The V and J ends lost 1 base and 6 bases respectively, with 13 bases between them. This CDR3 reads CASSLFGSFSQPQHF. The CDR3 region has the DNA TGTGCCAGCAGTTTATTCGGGAGCTTCAGTCAGCCCCAGCATTTT.

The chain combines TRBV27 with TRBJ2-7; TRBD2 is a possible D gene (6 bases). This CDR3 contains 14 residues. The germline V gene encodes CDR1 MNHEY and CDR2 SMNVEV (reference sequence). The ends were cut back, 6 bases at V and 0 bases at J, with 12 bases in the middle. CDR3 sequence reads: CASRYNGGSYEQYF. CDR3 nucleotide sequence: TGTGCCAGCAGATATAACGGGGGCTCCTACGAGCAGTACTTC.

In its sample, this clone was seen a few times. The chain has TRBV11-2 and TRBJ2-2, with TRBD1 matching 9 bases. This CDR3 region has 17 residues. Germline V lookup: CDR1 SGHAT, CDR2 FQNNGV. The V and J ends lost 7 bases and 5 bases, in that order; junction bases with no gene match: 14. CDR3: CASTFTNRGRGTGELFF. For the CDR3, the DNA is TGTGCCAGCACTTTTACGAACAGGGGGCGCGGTACCGGGGAGCTGTTTTTT.

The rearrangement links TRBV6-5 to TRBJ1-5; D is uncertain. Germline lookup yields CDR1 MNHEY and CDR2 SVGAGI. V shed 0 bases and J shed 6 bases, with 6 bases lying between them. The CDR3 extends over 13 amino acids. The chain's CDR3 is CASSYSGAQPQHF. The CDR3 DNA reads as TGTGCCAGCAGTTACTCAGGAGCTCAGCCCCAGCATTTT.